The 5 T cell receptor beta chains reported below all come from one sample, sequenced in a study of blood T cell repertoires in COVID-19. The method was immunoSEQ multiplex PCR; TCRdb's version includes in-frame clones alone and lacks a portion of them. The sample yields about 200,000 clones, 80% to 90% seen once. The specimen was PBMCs or T cells enriched from blood (not recorded which). The receptors shown here come from a woman in her 40s with acute COVID-19.

The rearrangement uses TRBV3-1 (or the pseudogene TRBV3-2) and TRBJ1-1; tentatively, D is TRBD1 (5 bases). This CDR3 is 13 amino acids long. CDR1 LGHDT and CDR2 YNNKEL come from the germline V gene (reference sequence). Trimming took 4 bases from V and 5 from J, leaving 11 bases between them. The CDR3: CASSRDLGTEAFF. CDR3 coding DNA: TGTGCCAGCAGCCGGGACTTGGGAACTGAAGCTTTCTTT.

The V call is TRBV5-1, the J call TRBJ1-5, with TRBD1 identical over 7 bases. V was clipped by 4 bases and J by 1 base; unmatched bases: 11. The CDR3 extends over 17 amino acids. Germline V gene lookup returns CDR1 SGHRS and CDR2 YFSETQ. As DNA, the CDR3 is TGCGCCAGCAGCCCTGGGACAGAGGTTCCAAGCAATCAGCCCCAGCATTTT. Translation: CASSPGTEVPSNQPQHF.

V gene TRBV28 combines with J gene TRBJ2-1; 9 nucleotides line up with TRBD1. The trim removed 6 bases at V and 0 bases at J, leaving 12 bases unmatched. This CDR3 is built from 18 residues. Germline-derived CDR1 and CDR2 are MDHEN and SYDVKM. Written as DNA, the CDR3 is TGTGCCAGCAGCCCGGGACAGGGTTTCTTGAGCTCCTACAATGAGCAGTTCTTC. Translating it yields CASSPGQGFLSSYNEQFF.

This rearrangement joins TRBV7-2 to TRBJ2-7; 8 bases line up with TRBD2. The ends lost 4 bases at V and 2 bases at J; junction bases unmatched: 19. The CDR3 length is 19 residues. Germline CDR1 and CDR2: SGHTA and FQGNSA. CDR3 DNA: TGTGCCAGCAGCTCCCCGGGTGGGCTAGCGGGCGTAAAAACCTACGAGCAGTACTTC. Translated: CASSSPGGLAGVKTYEQYF.

The chain carries TRBV7-9 and TRBJ2-2; tentative D call: TRBD2 (5 bases). CDR1 and CDR2 from the germline V gene are SEHNR and FQNEAQ (reference sequence). Trimming took 8 bases from V and 6 from J, leaving 13 bases between them. The CDR3 totals 13 residues. CDR3 bases: TGTGCCAGCGCCCCGCGAGGGTCCGGGGAGCTGTTTTTT. Translating gives CASAPRGSGELFF.